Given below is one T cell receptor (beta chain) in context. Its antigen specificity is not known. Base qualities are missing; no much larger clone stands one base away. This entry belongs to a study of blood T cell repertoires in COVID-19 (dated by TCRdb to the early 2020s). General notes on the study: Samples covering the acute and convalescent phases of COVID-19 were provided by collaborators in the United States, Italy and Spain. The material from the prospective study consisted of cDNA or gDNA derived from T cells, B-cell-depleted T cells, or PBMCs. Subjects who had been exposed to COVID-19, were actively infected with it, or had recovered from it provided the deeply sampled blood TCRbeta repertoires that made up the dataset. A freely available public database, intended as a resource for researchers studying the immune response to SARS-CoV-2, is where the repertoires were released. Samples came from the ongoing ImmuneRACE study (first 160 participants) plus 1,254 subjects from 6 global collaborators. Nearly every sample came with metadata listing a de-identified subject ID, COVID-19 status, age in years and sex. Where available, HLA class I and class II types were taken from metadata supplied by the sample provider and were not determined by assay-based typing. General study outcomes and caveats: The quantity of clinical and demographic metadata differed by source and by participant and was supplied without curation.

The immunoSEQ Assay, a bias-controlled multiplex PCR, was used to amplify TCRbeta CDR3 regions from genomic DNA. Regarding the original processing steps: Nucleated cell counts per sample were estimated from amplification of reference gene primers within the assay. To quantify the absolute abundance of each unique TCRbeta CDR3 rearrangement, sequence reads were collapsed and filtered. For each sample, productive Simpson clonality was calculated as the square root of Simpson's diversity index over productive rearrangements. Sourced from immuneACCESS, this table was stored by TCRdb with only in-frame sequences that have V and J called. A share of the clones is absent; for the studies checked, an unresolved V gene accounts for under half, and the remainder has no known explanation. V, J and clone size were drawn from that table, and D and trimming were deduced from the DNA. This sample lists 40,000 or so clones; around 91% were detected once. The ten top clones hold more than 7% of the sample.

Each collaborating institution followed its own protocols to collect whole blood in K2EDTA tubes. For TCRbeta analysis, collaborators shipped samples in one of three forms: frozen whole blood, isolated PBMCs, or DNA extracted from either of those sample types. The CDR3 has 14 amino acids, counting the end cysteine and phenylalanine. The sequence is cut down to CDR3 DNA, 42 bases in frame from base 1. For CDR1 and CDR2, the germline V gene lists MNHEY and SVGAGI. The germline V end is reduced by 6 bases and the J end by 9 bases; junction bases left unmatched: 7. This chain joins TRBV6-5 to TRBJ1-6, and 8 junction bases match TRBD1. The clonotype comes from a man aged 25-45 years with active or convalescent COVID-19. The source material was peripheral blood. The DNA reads TGTGCCAGCAGACCGGACAGGGAGAGTTCACCCCTCCACTTT. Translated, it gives CASRPDRESSPLHF.